This T cell receptor beta chain was documented in a study of response to subunit inactivated influenza vaccine. The study, taken as a whole, reports: Authors suggested each seasonal flu vaccination may recruit only limited numbers of new T cells.

TCRdb fed the RT-PCR reads into MiXCR, producing one record per CDR3 protein. This sample has approximately 310,000 distinct CDR3 sequences, with roughly a fifth found just once. The V end was cut by 6 bases, the J end by 5 bases, with 7 bases between. This CDR3 is built from 11 residues. The germline V gene encodes CDR1 MNHEY and CDR2 SVGAGI. As to this clonotype: Its antigen is not known.

The sequenced sample was PBMCs from blood, obtained approximately 20 months after vaccination. The clonotype was recovered from a man between 50 and 70 years old who received an inactivated influenza vaccine. V is TRBV6-5 and J is TRBJ2-5; D is uncertain. CDR3 DNA: TGTGCCAGCAGAGGTATCGAGACCCAGTACTTC. This translates into CASRGIETQYF.